A single sample gave rise to the 17 T cell receptor beta chains below, sequenced in a study of control samples from healthy donors and cancer patients. Only in-frame clones appear in the TCRdb table, and some are missing; sequencing was by immunoSEQ multiplex PCR. The table shows 100,000 to 150,000 clones, with approximately 92% occurring only once. The sequenced sample was PBMCs. The receptors here all came from a man aged 80 or over with head and neck cancer.

V usage is TRBV12-5 and J usage is TRBJ1-1, with TRBD1 identical over 8 bases. The length of the CDR3 is 15 residues. CDR1 is LGHNT, CDR2 FRNRAP, per germline. V lost 7 bases and J lost 1; bases outside the gene matches: 8. CDR3 amino acids: CASVWAGTGNTEAFF. DNA of the CDR3: TGTGCTAGTGTTTGGGCCGGGACAGGGAACACTGAAGCTTTCTTT.

The CDR3 DNA sequence: TGTGCCAGCAGCTCGACGGCCGGGGAGCTGTTTTTT. It translates to CASSSTAGELFF. V and J are TRBV7-9 and TRBJ2-2; no definite D call. In germline, CDR1 is SEHNR, CDR2 FQNEAQ (reference sequence). The CDR3 sequence is 12 residues long. Trimming took 4 bases from V and 6 from J, leaving 6 bases between them. Based on the CDR3 plus reference TRBV7-9 and TRBJ2-2, the full variable domain is DTGVSQNPRHKITKRGQNVTFRCDPISEHNRLYWYRQTLGQGPEFLTYFQNEAQLEKSRLLSDRFSAERPKGSFSTLEIQRTEQGDSAMYLCASSSTAGELFFGEGSRLTVL.

The CDR3 here is CASSLAGTPTGELFF. The CDR3, as DNA: TGTGCCAGCAGCTTAGCCGGGACACCGACCGGGGAGCTGTTTTTT. This chain uses TRBV7-9 with TRBJ2-2; possibly TRBD1 for D (6 bases). CDR1 SEHNR and CDR2 FQNEAQ come from the germline V gene (reference sequence). Trimming took 0 bases from V and 5 from J, leaving 10 bases between them. CDR3 length: 15 amino acids. Based on the CDR3 plus reference TRBV7-9 and TRBJ2-2, the full variable domain is DTGVSQNPRHKITKRGQNVTFRCDPISEHNRLYWYRQTLGQGPEFLTYFQNEAQLEKSRLLSDRFSAERPKGSFSTLEIQRTEQGDSAMYLCASSLAGTPTGELFFGEGSRLTVL.

The chain couples TRBV7-9 to TRBJ2-7, with D uncertain. The ends were cut back, 5 bases at V and 6 bases at J, with 14 bases in the middle. The CDR3 length is 13 residues. CDR1 SEHNR and CDR2 FQNEAQ come from the germline V gene (reference sequence). The CDR3 DNA reads as TGTGCCAGCAGCGGATCGGGCCGAGCCGAGCAGTACTTC. Translation gives CASSGSGRAEQYF.

The rearrangement links TRBV11-3 to TRBJ2-7, with 10 bases aligning to TRBD1. V was clipped by 5 bases and J by 3 bases; unmatched bases: 4. The CDR3 covers 14 residues. Per germline, CDR1 SGHNT and CDR2 YENEEA. The DNA of the CDR3 is TGTGCCAGCAGCCAGACAGGGGGCTTCTACGAGCAGTACTTC. Protein sequence: CASSQTGGFYEQYF.

The chain links TRBV5-1 to TRBJ2-5, with 9 bases fitting TRBD1. The CDR3 loop spans 14 amino acids. Germline assignment: CDR1 SGHRS and CDR2 YFSETQ. V trimming: 10 bases; J trimming: 6 bases; junction bases outside the gene matches: 13. DNA of the CDR3: TGCGCCCCCCACGACAGGGGGAGTGGGAAGACCCAGTACTTC. This codes for CAPHDRGSGKTQYF.

V usage is TRBV5-5 and J usage is TRBJ2-7, with D tentatively TRBD2 (5 bases). The V end lost 2 bases, the J end lost 0 bases, and 9 bases lay between the germline ends. The V gene's germline CDR1 is SGHKS and CDR2 YYEKEE (reference sequence). There are 14 residues in the CDR3. The CDR3 nucleotides are TGTGCCAGCAGCTTCACAGCGGTCTCCTACGAGCAGTACTTC. It encodes CASSFTAVSYEQYF. The full variable domain, its missing parts supplied by reference TRBV5-5 and TRBJ2-7, is DAGVTQSPTHLIKTRGQQVTLRCSPISGHKSVSWYQQVLGQGPQFIFQYYEKEERGRGNFPDRFSARQFPNYSSELNVNALLLGDSALYLCASSFTAVSYEQYFGPGTRLTVT.

This chain joins TRBV9 and TRBJ1-5, with no clear D. From germline, CDR1 is SGDLS and CDR2 YYNGEE. V shed 4 bases and J shed 6 bases, with 8 bases lying between them. The CDR3 has 12 amino acids. Written as DNA, the CDR3 is TGTGCCAGCAGCTCGAATGGTCAGCCCCAGCATTTT. Its translation is CASSSNGQPQHF.

J is TRBJ2-3 and V is TRBV5-4, with 11 bases lining up with TRBD2. The V gene's germline CDR1 is SGHNT and CDR2 YYREEE (reference sequence). The CDR3 sequence is 16 residues long. Unmatched junction bases numbered 5, after V lost 2 bases and J lost 3 bases. CDR3 amino acids: CASSFPSGRQTDTQYF. CDR3 in DNA: TGTGCCAGCAGCTTTCCTAGCGGGAGGCAAACAGATACGCAGTATTTT.

V usage is TRBV10-3 and J usage is TRBJ1-2; D not certain. In germline, CDR1 is ENHRY, CDR2 SYGVKD. The V end lost 10 bases, the J end lost 4 bases, and 16 bases lay between the germline ends. This CDR3 contains 13 residues. The CDR3 bases are TGTGCCACTGCGGGAGGGATATCCTATGGCTACACCTTC. Residues: CATAGGISYGYTF.

The chain carries TRBV12-3 or TRBV12-4 and TRBJ1-4, with D perhaps TRBD1 (5 bases). The ends were cut back, 7 bases at V and 3 bases at J, with 9 bases in the middle. This CDR3 has 13 residues. The CDR3 sequence is CASTGTANEKLFF. CDR3 sequence (DNA): TGTGCCAGCACCGGGACGGCTAATGAAAAACTGTTTTTT.

This chain connects TRBV2 to TRBJ1-2, with D unresolved. The CDR3 contains 15 residues. Trimming left V 2 bases short and J 8 bases short, with 18 bases between. CDR1 and CDR2 from the germline V gene are SNHLY and FYNNEI. The CDR3 DNA reads as TGTGCCAGCAGTGAAATCCTCGCCCTCCCAACCGGCTACACCTTC. This translates into CASSEILALPTGYTF.

This rearrangement joins TRBV10-3 to TRBJ1-6, with 7 bases aligning to TRBD1. The germline V gene has CDR1 ENHRY and CDR2 SYGVKD. This CDR3 has 15 amino acids. Losses at the gene ends were 2 bases for V and 9 bases for J; bases not matched to a gene: 7. The CDR3, as DNA: TGTGCCATCAGTGAGAAGACAGGGACCTCTTCACCCCTCCACTTT. Its translation is CAISEKTGTSSPLHF.

V gene TRBV10-1 combines with J gene TRBJ2-7, with D hard to call. The CDR3 loop spans 13 amino acids. V shed 8 bases and J shed 3 bases, with 14 bases lying between them. CDR1 WNHNN and CDR2 SYGVQD come from the germline V gene (reference sequence). The CDR3 coding sequence is TGCGCCAGCGAGACTCTGGGTGTCTACGAGCAGTACTTC. It specifies CASETLGVYEQYF.

The chain employs TRBV11-2 and TRBJ2-7; a weak D match, TRBD2 (6 bases). The CDR3 has 15 residues. Germline V gene lookup returns CDR1 SGHAT and CDR2 FQNNGV. Trimming removed 6 bases at V and 5 bases at J, with 20 bases between. Here the CDR3 reads CASRQTGKTGDEQYF. The CDR3 DNA reads TGTGCCAGCAGGCAAACCGGGAAGACGGGAGACGAGCAGTACTTC.

Worth noting for this clone: One end of the junction varies from germline; a read error may be responsible. The chain uses TRBV19 and TRBJ1-5; weak D call: TRBD1 (6 bases). The length of the CDR3 is 14 residues. CDR1 and CDR2 from the germline V gene are LNHDA and SQIVND (reference sequence). In DNA, the CDR3 is TGTGCCAGTAGTTTACAGGGTTCGAATCAGCCCCGGCATTTT. It codes for CASSLQGSNQPRHF.

The chain couples TRBV30 to TRBJ1-3; D not certain. The CDR3 extends over 14 amino acids. Germline V gives CDR1 GTSNPN, CDR2 SVGIG (reference sequence). With 2 bases removed from V and 4 bases from J, the gap between germline ends came to 12 bases. The CDR3 region has the DNA TGTGCCTGGAGTCGAAGTGGTCTCGGAAACACCATATATTTT. This encodes CAWSRSGLGNTIYF.